This passage covers 23 T cell receptor beta chains from one sample sequenced in a study of technical replicates of blood from a few donors. The table came from immunoSEQ multiplex PCR; TCRdb's copy has only in-frame clones and leaves some out. The data hold about 97,000 clones, with about 96% observed a single time. Sequenced: T cells isolated from PBMCs. The receptors were gathered from a human donor in good health.

The chain is built from TRBV4-2 and TRBJ2-3, with TRBD1 matching over 8 bases. The ends lost 0 bases at V and 3 bases at J; junction bases unmatched: 2. CDR1 and CDR2 (germline): LGHNA, YNFKEQ. CDR3 length: 15 residues. The DNA for the CDR3 is TGTGCCAGCAGCCAAGAGACAGGGGTTACAGATACGCAGTATTTT. This gives the protein CASSQETGVTDTQYF.

This chain links TRBV27 with TRBJ2-7, with 7 bases identical to TRBD2. The germline V gene has CDR1 MNHEY and CDR2 SMNVEV (reference sequence). This CDR3 comprises 18 residues. V gave up 8 bases and J gave up 0 bases; unmatched junction bases: 19. Written as DNA, the CDR3 is TGTGCCAGCGGAAACGGATCATTTGCGGGAGTTAGCTCCTACGAGCAGTACTTC. This sequence encodes CASGNGSFAGVSSYEQYF.

The chain recombines TRBV27 with TRBJ2-1, with 13 bases fitting TRBD2. Trimming removed 7 bases from V and 3 bases from J; junction bases left unmatched: 3. CDR3 length: 15 residues. Germline V lookup: CDR1 MNHEY, CDR2 SMNVEV (reference sequence). CDR3 sequence (DNA): TGTGCCAGCACACTAGCGGGAGGGGTCTACAATGAGCAGTTCTTC. Amino acids: CASTLAGGVYNEQFF.

The chain couples TRBV30 to TRBJ1-5; D is unclear. The germline V and J ends were trimmed by 0 bases and 5 bases, with 8 bases remaining between them. This CDR3 contains 13 residues. Germline lookup yields CDR1 GTSNPN and CDR2 SVGIG (reference sequence). In nucleotides, the CDR3 is TGTGCCTGGAGTGTGTCCCGGGATCAGCCCCAGCATTTT. Protein: CAWSVSRDQPQHF.

V is TRBV5-1 and J is TRBJ2-1; TRBD2 matches 9 bases. V gave up 2 bases and J gave up 4 bases; unmatched junction bases: 10. The germline V gene encodes CDR1 SGHRS and CDR2 YFSETQ. This CDR3 comprises 17 residues. The CDR3 DNA is TGCGCCAGCAGCTTAGCCCTCGACCTAGCGGGGTACAATGAGCAGTTCTTC. As protein: CASSLALDLAGYNEQFF.

The chain recombines TRBV7-3 with TRBJ2-2; perhaps TRBD1 as D (5 bases). The CDR3 consists of 16 residues. Germline V gene sequence: CDR1 SGHTA, CDR2 FQGTGA. V lost 7 bases and J lost 0, with 15 bases in between. The CDR3 nucleotides read TGTGCCAGCAACATAACTTGGGGCCCGAACACCGGGGAGCTGTTTTTT. This codes for CASNITWGPNTGELFF. Combining the CDR3 with reference TRBV7-3 and TRBJ2-2 gives the whole variable domain GAGVSQTPSNKVTEKGKYVELRCDPISGHTALYWYRQSLGQGPEFLIYFQGTGAADDSGLPNDRFFAVRPEGSVSTLKIQRTERGDSAVYLCASNITWGPNTGELFFGEGSRLTVL.

The V and J genes are TRBV9 and TRBJ2-7; D is perhaps TRBD1 (6 bases). The V gene lost 0 bases and the J gene lost 2 bases, with 9 bases spanning the gap. This CDR3 is 14 amino acids long. Germline V gene sequence: CDR1 SGDLS, CDR2 YYNGEE. The CDR3 DNA reads TGTGCCAGCAGCGTAGCCGGGACAACCTACGAGCAGTACTTC. As protein: CASSVAGTTYEQYF. Variable domain in full (rest from reference TRBV9 and TRBJ2-7): DSGVTQTPKHLITATGQRVTLRCSPRSGDLSVYWYQQSLDQGLQFLIQYYNGEERAKGNILERFSAQQFPDLHSELNLSSLELGDSALYFCASSVAGTTYEQYFGPGTRLTVT.

The chain employs TRBV27 and TRBJ2-2, with 8 nucleotides matching TRBD1. CDR1 and CDR2 (germline): MNHEY, SMNVEV (reference sequence). The trim removed 3 bases at V and 3 bases at J, leaving 9 bases unmatched. This CDR3 is 17 amino acids long. CDR3 sequence: CASSFYGTGAYTGELFF. The CDR3 bases are TGTGCCAGCAGTTTCTACGGGACAGGAGCGTACACCGGGGAGCTGTTTTTT.

The V gene is TRBV7-2, the J gene TRBJ1-5; D not certain. Trimming took off 5 bases at V and 4 bases at J, with 9 bases between the two ends. CDR1 SGHTA and CDR2 FQGNSA come from the germline V gene. This CDR3 has 13 amino acids. The chain's CDR3 is CASSLKLNQPQHF. The CDR3 nucleotides read TGTGCCAGCAGCCTAAAATTGAATCAGCCCCAGCATTTT. Full variable domain (outside the CDR3, taken from reference TRBV7-2 and TRBJ1-5): GAGVSQSPSNKVTEKGKDVELRCDPISGHTALYWYRQSLGQGLEFLIYFQGNSAPDKSGLPSDRFSAERTGGSVSTLTIQRTQQEDSAVYLCASSLKLNQPQHFGDGTRLSIL.

The rearrangement uses TRBV6-1 and TRBJ2-1; D remains ambiguous. This CDR3 is built from 12 residues. The ends were cut back, 6 bases at V and 8 bases at J, with 11 bases in the middle. Germline assignment: CDR1 MNHNS and CDR2 SASEGT. The CDR3 here is CASRSFLDEQFF. The CDR3 DNA follows: TGTGCCAGCAGGTCCTTTCTTGATGAGCAGTTCTTC.

The chain employs TRBV6-5 and TRBJ2-3; the match to TRBD2 covers 9 bases. Germline V gives CDR1 MNHEY, CDR2 SVGAGI. The CDR3 is 14 amino acids. J was trimmed by 3 bases and V by 5 bases; bases with no gene match: 3. Here the CDR3 DNA reads TGTGCCAGCAGTGGCGGGAGGGAGACAGATACGCAGTATTTT. Amino acids: CASSGGRETDTQYF.

This sequence joins TRBV27 and TRBJ1-5; TRBD1 matches at 9 bases. With V trimmed by 3 bases and J by 7 bases, 13 bases remained unmatched. Germline values: CDR1 MNHEY, CDR2 SMNVEV (reference sequence). This CDR3 comprises 17 residues. The CDR3, as DNA: TGTGCCAGCAGTTTCTATGGGACAGGGAAAATGACCCAGCCCCAGCATTTT. This encodes CASSFYGTGKMTQPQHF.

The chain has TRBV19 and TRBJ2-7; tentative D call: TRBD1 (5 bases). Trimming shortened V by 3 bases and J by 2 bases, and 11 bases separated the two germline ends. Germline V gene data show CDR1 as LNHDA and CDR2 as SQIVND (reference sequence). The CDR3 has 14 amino acids. CDR3 nucleotide sequence: TGTGCCAGTAGTATCCAGGGATCTACCTACGAGCAGTACTTC. Its protein is CASSIQGSTYEQYF.

Written as DNA, the CDR3 is TGTGCCAGCAGCTCCAGGGGTGTAGGGGAGACCCAGTACTTC. The encoded protein is CASSSRGVGETQYF. The chain recombines TRBV5-4 with TRBJ2-5, with D maybe TRBD1 (6 bases). Deletions cut 3 bases from V and 5 bases from J, with 14 bases between. The CDR3 consists of 14 residues. CDR1 and CDR2 (germline): SGHNT, YYREEE (reference sequence).

The chain joins TRBV7-2 to TRBJ2-5; D ambiguous. In germline, CDR1 is SGHTA, CDR2 FQGNSA. This CDR3 has 13 amino acids. The V end was cut by 3 bases, the J end by 5 bases, with 10 bases between. For the CDR3, the DNA is TGTGCCAGCAGCTTCGGAGAGGCGGAGACCCAGTACTTC. Translating gives CASSFGEAETQYF.

The chain carries TRBV19 and TRBJ1-5, with TRBD1 as a possible D gene (5 bases). Germline loops: CDR1 LNHDA, CDR2 SQIVND (reference sequence). This CDR3 is 16 amino acids long. Between the trimmed V and J ends, which lost 2 bases and 7 bases, there was a span of 18 bases. As DNA, the CDR3 is TGTGCCAGTAGTATAATTCTTAGGGGATATGGGCAGCCCCAGCATTTT. This encodes CASSIILRGYGQPQHF.

The V and J genes are TRBV25-1 and TRBJ2-7; possible D gene TRBD1, 5 bases. The V end lost 7 bases, the J end lost 7 bases, and 11 bases lay between the germline ends. The germline CDR1 and CDR2 sequences are MGHDK and SYGVNS. The CDR3 extends over 11 amino acids. CDR3 sequence reads: CASTRGYEQYF. CDR3 in DNA: TGTGCCAGCACAAGGGGATATGAGCAGTACTTC.

The chain is built from TRBV11-3 and TRBJ2-7; 8 nucleotides agree with TRBD2. J was trimmed by 1 base and V by 3 bases; bases with no gene match: 5. CDR1 and CDR2 (germline): SGHNT, YENEEA. CDR3 length: 15 amino acids. The CDR3 is CASSFHREGSYEQYF. The DNA of the CDR3 is TGTGCCAGCAGCTTTCATCGGGAGGGGTCCTACGAGCAGTACTTC.

The chain recombines TRBV6-4 with TRBJ2-7, with 8 bases matching TRBD1. Trimming cost V 3 bases and J 1 base; bases outside gene matches: 5. CDR1 is MRHNA, CDR2 SNTAGT, per germline. The CDR3 is made up of 15 amino acids. The CDR3 DNA reads TGTGCCAGCAGTGAGTGGCAGGGGGCTTCCTACGAGCAGTACTTC. Translating gives CASSEWQGASYEQYF.

This chain connects TRBV4-3 to TRBJ2-7; D is possibly TRBD1 (6 bases). The V end was cut by 0 bases, the J end by 1 base, with 19 bases between. The CDR3 is 18 amino acids. Germline-derived CDR1 and CDR2 are LGHNA and YSLEER. Written as DNA, the CDR3 is TGCGCCAGCAGCCAAGATCCCTTTTCGGACAGTGAATCCTACGAGCAGTACTTC. Protein: CASSQDPFSDSESYEQYF.

The chain joins TRBV6-6 to TRBJ1-5, with 7 bases lining up with TRBD1. Germline assignment: CDR1 MNHNY and CDR2 SVGAGI (reference sequence). This CDR3 has 15 residues. Trimming at V came to 6 bases and at J to 0 bases, leaving 5 bases not matched to a gene. CDR3 in DNA: TGTGCCAGCAGGGGACAGATTTATAGCAATCAGCCCCAGCATTTT. Its translation is CASRGQIYSNQPQHF.

The V and J genes are TRBV4-2 and TRBJ2-3; D unclear. Trimming removed 3 bases from V and 0 bases from J, with 13 bases in between. The CDR3 contains 16 residues. Germline assignment: CDR1 LGHNA and CDR2 YNFKEQ. The CDR3 sequence: CASSQTQQSSTDTQYF. In DNA, the CDR3 is TGTGCCAGCAGCCAGACACAGCAGTCGAGCACAGATACGCAGTATTTT.

The chain joins TRBV5-5 to TRBJ2-1; 13 nucleotides agree with TRBD2. CDR1 is SGHKS, CDR2 YYEKEE, per germline (reference sequence). The V and J ends lost 1 base and 10 bases, in that order; junction bases with no gene match: 2. The length of the CDR3 is 14 residues. The CDR3 nucleotides read TGTGCCAGCAGCTTGAGGACTAGCGGGAGAGAGCAGTTCTTC. Its translation is CASSLRTSGREQFF.